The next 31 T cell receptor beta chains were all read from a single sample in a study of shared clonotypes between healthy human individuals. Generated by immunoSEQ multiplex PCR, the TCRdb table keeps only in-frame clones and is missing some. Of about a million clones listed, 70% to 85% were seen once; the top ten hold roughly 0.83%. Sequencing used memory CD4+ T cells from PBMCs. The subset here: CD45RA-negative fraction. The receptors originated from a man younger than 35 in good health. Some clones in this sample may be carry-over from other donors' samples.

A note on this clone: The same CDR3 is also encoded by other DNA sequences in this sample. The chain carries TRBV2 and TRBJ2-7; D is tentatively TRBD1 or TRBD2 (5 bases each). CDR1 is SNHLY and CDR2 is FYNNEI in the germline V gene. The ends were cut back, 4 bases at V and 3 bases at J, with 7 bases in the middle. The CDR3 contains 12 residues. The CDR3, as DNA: TGTGCCAGCAGTGGGGGGAGCTACGAGCAGTACTTC. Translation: CASSGGSYEQYF.

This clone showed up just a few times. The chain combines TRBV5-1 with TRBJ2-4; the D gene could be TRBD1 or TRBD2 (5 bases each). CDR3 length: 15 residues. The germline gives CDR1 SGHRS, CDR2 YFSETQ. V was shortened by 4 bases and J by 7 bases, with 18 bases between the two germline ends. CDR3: CASSTLPGAGNIQYF. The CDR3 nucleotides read TGCGCCAGCAGCACTCTCCCCGGGGCCGGCAACATTCAGTACTTC.

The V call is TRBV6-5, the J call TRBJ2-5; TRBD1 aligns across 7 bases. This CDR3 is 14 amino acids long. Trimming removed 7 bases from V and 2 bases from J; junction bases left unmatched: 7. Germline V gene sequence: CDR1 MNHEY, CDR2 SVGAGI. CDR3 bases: TGTGCCAGCAATGCGGCCAGGGGGCAAGAGACCCAGTACTTC. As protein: CASNAARGQETQYF.

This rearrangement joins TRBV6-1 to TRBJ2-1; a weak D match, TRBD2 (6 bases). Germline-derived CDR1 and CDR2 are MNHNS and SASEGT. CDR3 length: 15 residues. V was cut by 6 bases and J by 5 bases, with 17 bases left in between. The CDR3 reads CASSKEEGGDNEQFF. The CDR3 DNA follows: TGTGCCAGCAGCAAGGAGGAGGGTGGAGACAATGAGCAGTTCTTC.

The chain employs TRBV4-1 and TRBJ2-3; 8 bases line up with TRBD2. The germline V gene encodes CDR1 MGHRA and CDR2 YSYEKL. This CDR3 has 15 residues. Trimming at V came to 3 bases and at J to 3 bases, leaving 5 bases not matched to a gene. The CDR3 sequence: CASSHVGRGTDTQYF. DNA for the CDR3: TGCGCCAGCAGCCACGTCGGGAGGGGTACAGATACGCAGTATTTT.

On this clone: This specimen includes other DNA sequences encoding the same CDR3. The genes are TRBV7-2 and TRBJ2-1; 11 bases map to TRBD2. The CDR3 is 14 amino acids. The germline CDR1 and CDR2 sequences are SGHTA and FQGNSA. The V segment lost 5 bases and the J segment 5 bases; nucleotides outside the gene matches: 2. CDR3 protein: CASSLLAGDNEQFF. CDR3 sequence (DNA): TGTGCCAGCAGCCTACTAGCGGGGGACAATGAGCAGTTCTTC.

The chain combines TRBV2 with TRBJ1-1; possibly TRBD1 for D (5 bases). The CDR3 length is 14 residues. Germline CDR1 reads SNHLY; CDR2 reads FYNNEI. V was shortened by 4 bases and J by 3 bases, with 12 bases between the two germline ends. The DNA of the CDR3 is TGTGCCAGCAGTGTGGGGCTAGGGGACACTGAAGCTTTCTTT. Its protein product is CASSVGLGDTEAFF.

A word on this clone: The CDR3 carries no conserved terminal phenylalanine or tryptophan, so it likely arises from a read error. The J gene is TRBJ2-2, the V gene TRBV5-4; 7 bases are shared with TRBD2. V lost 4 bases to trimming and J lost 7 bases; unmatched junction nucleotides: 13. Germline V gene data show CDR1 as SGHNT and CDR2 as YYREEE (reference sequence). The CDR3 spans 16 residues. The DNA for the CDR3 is TGTGCCAGCAGCCATCGGGCTAGCGGTAATAACGGGGAGCTGTTTCTT. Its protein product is CASSHRASGNNGELFL.

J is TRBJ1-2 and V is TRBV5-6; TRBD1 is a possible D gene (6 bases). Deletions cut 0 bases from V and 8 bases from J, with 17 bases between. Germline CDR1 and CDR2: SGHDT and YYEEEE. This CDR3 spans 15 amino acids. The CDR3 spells CASSLARVGAGGYTF. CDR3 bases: TGTGCCAGCAGCTTGGCCCGGGTGGGGGCCGGGGGCTACACCTTC.

DNA for the CDR3: TGTGCCAGCAGCCAAGAAGGGGTGGCCAATCAGCCCCAGCATTTT. Translating it yields CASSQEGVANQPQHF. This chain connects TRBV5-4 to TRBJ1-5; D may be TRBD1 (5 bases). Trimming took off 4 bases at V and 3 bases at J, with 14 bases between the two ends. CDR3 length: 15 amino acids. Germline CDR1 SGHNT, CDR2 YYREEE (reference sequence).

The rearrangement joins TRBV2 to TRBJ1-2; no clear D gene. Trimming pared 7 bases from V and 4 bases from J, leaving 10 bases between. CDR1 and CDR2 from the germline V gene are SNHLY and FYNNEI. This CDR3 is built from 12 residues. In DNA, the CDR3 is TGTGCCAGCAAGACCGTGTCCTATGGCTACACCTTC. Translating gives CASKTVSYGYTF.

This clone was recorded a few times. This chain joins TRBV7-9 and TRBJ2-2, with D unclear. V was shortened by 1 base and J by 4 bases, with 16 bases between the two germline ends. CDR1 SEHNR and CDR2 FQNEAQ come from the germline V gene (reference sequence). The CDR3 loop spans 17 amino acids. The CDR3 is CASSLGHKDGSTGELFF. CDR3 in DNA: TGTGCCAGCAGCTTAGGGCATAAGGACGGCTCCACCGGGGAGCTGTTTTTT.

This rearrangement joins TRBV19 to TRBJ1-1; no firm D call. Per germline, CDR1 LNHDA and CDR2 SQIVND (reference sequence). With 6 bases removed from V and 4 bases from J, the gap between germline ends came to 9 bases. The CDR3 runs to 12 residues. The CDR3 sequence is CASSTRTTEAFF. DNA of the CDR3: TGTGCCAGTAGCACGAGGACCACTGAAGCTTTCTTT.

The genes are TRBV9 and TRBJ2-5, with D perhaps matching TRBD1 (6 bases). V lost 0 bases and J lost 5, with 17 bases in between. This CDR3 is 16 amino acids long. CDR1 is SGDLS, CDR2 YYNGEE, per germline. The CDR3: CASSVAPAGDDETQYF. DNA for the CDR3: TGTGCCAGCAGCGTAGCCCCGGCAGGGGATGACGAGACCCAGTACTTC.

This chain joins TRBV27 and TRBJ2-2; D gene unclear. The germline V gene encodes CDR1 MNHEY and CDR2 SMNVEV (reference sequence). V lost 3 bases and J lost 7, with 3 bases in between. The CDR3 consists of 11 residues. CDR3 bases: TGTGCCAGCAGTTTCTTCGGGGAGCTGTTTTTT. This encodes CASSFFGELFF.

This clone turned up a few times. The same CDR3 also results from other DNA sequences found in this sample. CDR3 DNA: TGTGCCAGCAGTTTGCGGCTTTATGGCTACACCTTC. This translates into CASSLRLYGYTF. The J gene is TRBJ1-2, the V gene TRBV28; D gene unclear. Trimming shortened V by 3 bases and J by 5 bases, and 7 bases separated the two germline ends. Germline CDR1 and CDR2: MDHEN and SYDVKM. CDR3 length equals 12 residues.

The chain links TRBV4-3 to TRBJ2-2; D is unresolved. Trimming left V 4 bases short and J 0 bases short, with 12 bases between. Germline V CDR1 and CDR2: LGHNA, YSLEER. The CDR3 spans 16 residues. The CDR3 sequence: CASSLQSPPNTGELFF. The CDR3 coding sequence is TGCGCCAGCAGCCTACAGTCCCCCCCGAACACCGGGGAGCTGTTTTTT.

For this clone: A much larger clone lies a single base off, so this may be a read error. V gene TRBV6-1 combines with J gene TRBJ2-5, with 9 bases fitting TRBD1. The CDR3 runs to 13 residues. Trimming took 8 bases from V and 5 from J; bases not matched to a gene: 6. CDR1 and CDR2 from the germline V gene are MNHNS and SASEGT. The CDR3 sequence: CASRTGGAETQYF. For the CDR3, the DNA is TGTGCCAGCCGCACAGGGGGCGCGGAGACCCAGTACTTC.

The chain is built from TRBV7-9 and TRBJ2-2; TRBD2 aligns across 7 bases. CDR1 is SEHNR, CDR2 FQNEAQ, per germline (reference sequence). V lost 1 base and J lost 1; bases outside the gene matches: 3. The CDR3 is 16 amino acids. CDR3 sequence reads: CASSLGASGNTGELFF. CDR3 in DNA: TGTGCCAGCAGCTTAGGGGCTAGCGGGAACACCGGGGAGCTGTTTTTT.

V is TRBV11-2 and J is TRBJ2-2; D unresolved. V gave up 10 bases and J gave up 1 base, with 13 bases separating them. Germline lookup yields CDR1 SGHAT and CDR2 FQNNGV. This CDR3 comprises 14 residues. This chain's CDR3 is CATRVNWNTGELFF. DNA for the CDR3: TGTGCCACCCGCGTGAACTGGAACACCGGGGAGCTGTTTTTT.

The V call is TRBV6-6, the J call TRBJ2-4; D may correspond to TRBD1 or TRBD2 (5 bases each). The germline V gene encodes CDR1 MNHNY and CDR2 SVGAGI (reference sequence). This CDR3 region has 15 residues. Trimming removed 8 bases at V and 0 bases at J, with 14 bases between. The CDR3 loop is CASRDRLGAKNIQYF. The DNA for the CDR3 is TGTGCCAGCCGGGACCGCCTGGGAGCCAAAAACATTCAGTACTTC.

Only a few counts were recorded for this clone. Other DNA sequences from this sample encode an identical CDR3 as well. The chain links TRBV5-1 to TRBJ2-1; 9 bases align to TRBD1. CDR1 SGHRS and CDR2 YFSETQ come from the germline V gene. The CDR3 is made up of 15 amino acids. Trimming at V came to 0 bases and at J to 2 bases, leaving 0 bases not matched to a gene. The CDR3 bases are TGCGCCAGCAGCTTGGGACAGGGGGCCTACAATGAGCAGTTCTTC. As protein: CASSLGQGAYNEQFF.

The CDR3 coding sequence is TGTGCCAGCAGCTTAAGACAGACGTCCTATGGCTACACCTTC. Translated, it gives CASSLRQTSYGYTF. This chain connects TRBV7-3 to TRBJ1-2; possibly TRBD1 for D (5 bases). The germline gives CDR1 SGHTA, CDR2 FQGTGA. V lost 1 base and J 4 bases, leaving 10 bases between the germline ends. The CDR3 sequence is 14 residues long.

The CDR3 DNA follows: TGCGCCAGCAGCTTCGGGGTCTCCCAACATTCTCCCTACGAGCAGTACTTC. Its protein product is CASSFGVSQHSPYEQYF. This rearrangement joins TRBV5-1 to TRBJ2-7, with a possible D match to TRBD2 (5 bases). Trimming shortened V by 2 bases and J by 2 bases, and 20 bases separated the two germline ends. Germline V gene sequence: CDR1 SGHRS, CDR2 YFSETQ. This CDR3 region has 17 residues.

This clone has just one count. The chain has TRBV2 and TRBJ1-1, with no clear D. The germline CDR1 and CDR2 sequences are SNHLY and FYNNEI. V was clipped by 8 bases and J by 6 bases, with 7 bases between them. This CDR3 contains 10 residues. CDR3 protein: CASAYAEAFF. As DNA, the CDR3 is TGTGCCAGCGCGTACGCTGAAGCTTTCTTT. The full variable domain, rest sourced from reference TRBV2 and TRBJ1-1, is EPEVTQTPSHQVTQMGQEVILRCVPISNHLYFYWYRQILGQKVEFLVSFYNNEISEKSEIFDDQFSVERPDGSNFTLKIRSTKLEDSAMYFCASAYAEAFFGQGTRLTVV.

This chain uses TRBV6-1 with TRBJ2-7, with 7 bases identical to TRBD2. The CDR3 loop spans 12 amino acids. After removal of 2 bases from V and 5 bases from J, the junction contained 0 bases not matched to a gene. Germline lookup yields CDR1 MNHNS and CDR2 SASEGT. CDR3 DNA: TGTGCCAGCAGTGAAAGCGGGGACGAGCAGTACTTC. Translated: CASSESGDEQYF.

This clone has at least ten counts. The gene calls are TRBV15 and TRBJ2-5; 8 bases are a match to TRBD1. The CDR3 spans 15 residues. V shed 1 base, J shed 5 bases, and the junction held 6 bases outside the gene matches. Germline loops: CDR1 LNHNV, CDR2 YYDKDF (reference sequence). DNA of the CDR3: TGTGCCACCAGCAGAGGACAGGGGCGCGCGGAGACCCAGTACTTC. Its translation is CATSRGQGRAETQYF.

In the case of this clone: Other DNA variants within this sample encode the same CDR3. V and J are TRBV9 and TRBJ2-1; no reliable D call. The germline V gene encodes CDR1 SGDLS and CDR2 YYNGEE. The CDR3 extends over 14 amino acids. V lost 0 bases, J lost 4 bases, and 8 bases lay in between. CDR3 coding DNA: TGTGCCAGCAGCGTAGGATCCAGGTACAATGAGCAGTTCTTC. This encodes CASSVGSRYNEQFF.

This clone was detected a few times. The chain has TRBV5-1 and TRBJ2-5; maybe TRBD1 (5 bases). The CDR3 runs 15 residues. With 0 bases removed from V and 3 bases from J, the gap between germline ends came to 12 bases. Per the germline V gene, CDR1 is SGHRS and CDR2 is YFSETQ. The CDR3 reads CASSLVAGIEETQYF. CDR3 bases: TGCGCCAGCAGCTTGGTGGCAGGGATCGAAGAGACCCAGTACTTC.

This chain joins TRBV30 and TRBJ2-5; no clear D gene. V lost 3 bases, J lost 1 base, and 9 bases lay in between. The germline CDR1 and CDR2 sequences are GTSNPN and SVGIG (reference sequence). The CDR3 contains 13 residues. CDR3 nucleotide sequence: TGTGCCTGGAGCTTAAACTCCCAAGAGACCCAGTACTTC. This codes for CAWSLNSQETQYF.

CDR3 protein: CASNTSPLNEQFF. CDR3 bases: TGTGCCAGCAACACTAGCCCCCTTAATGAGCAGTTCTTC. The V gene is TRBV9, the J gene TRBJ2-1, with a tentative D call TRBD2 (6 bases). This CDR3 spans 13 amino acids. Germline CDR1 is SGDLS and CDR2 is YYNGEE. V was clipped by 6 bases and J by 7 bases, with 14 bases between them.